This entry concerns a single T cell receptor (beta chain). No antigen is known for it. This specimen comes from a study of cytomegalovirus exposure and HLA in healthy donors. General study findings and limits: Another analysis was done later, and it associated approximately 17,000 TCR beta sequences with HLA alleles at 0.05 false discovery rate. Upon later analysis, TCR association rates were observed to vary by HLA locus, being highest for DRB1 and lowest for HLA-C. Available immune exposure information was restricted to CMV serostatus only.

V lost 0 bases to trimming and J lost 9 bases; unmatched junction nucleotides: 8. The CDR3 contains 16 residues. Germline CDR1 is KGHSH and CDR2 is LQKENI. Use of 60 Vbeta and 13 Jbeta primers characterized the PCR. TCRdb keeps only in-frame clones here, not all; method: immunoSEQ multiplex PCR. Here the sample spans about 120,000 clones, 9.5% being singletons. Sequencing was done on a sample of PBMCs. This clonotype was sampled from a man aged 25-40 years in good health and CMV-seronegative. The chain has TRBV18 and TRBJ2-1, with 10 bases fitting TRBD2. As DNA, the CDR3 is TGTGCCAGCTCACCACCGAGCGGGAGGGCCCTGCGTGAGCAGTTCTTC. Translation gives CASSPPSGRALREQFF.